This TCR beta chain was sequenced for a study of T cell responses to AZD1222 COVID-19 vaccine. Study-wide findings and caveats: Spike-specific TCR breadth and depth were elevated following two AZD1222 doses. Sampling captured repertoires only after the peak T cell response. Baseline seropositivity occurred in only a handful of AZD1222 recipients. Spike-wide coverage was observed for vaccine-associated CD4 TCRs, with dominant responses at 160-218 and 743-854.

Sequencing used immunoSEQ multiplex PCR; TCRdb keeps in-frame clones, though not all of them. Of about 140,000 clones listed, roughly 89% are singletons. Note on this clone: Its antigen is not identified.

The material was peripheral blood, obtained 28 days after the second dose of the MenACWY control vaccine. This clonotype originated in an adult who received the MenACWY meningococcal vaccine as a control.

Here the CDR3 DNA reads TGCAGTGCTAGTGGGACAGGGAGCTACAATGAGCAGTTCTTC. Translated: CSASGTGSYNEQFF. The chain uses TRBV20-1 and TRBJ2-1, with 9 bases that match TRBD1. The germline V gene encodes CDR1 DFQATT and CDR2 SNEGSKA (reference sequence). After removal of 3 bases from V and 3 bases from J, the junction contained 3 bases not matched to a gene. The CDR3 totals 14 residues.